This T cell receptor beta chain derives from a study of blood T cell repertoires in COVID-19. Study overall: The samples span acute and convalescent COVID-19 from the United States, Italy and Spain. From T cells, B-cell-depleted T cells, or PBMCs came the material, which was cDNA or gDNA.

Trimming left V 1 base short and J 7 bases short, with 11 bases between. Germline CDR1 is LGHNT and CDR2 is FRNRAP. The CDR3 sequence is 15 residues long. During active infection, Seattle patients enrolled and were then monitored through disease. As originally analysed: Nucleated cell number was recorded as an estimate derived from reference gene primer amplification. Assay used: immunoSEQ multiplex PCR; TCRdb lists only in-frame clones, some missing. Clonal size and the V and J genes are those of that table, whereas D and trimming came from the DNA. The sample holds about 270,000 clones, 80% to 90% seen once.

The V and J genes are TRBV12-5 and TRBJ1-6; D is undetermined. Sequencing was performed on peripheral blood. The origin of this receptor is a woman between 70 and 85 years old with COVID-19, enrolled during active disease. This CDR3 reads CASGLARLNNSPLHF. The CDR3 bases are TGTGCTAGTGGTTTGGCCAGACTCAACAATTCACCCCTCCACTTT. Using reference TRBV12-5 and TRBJ1-6 for the parts outside the CDR3, the full variable domain is DARVTQTPRHKVTEMGQEVTMRCQPILGHNTVFWYRQTMMQGLELLAYFRNRAPLDDSGMPKDRFSAEMPDATLATLKIQPSEPRDSAVYFCASGLARLNNSPLHFGNGTRLTVT.